A single T cell receptor beta chain is shown here with its context. Germline loops: CDR1 WNHNN, CDR2 SYGVQD (reference sequence). This CDR3 spans 12 amino acids. V gave up 6 bases and J gave up 0 bases, with 3 bases separating them. The record originates from a study of cytomegalovirus exposure and HLA in healthy donors. PCR was performed using 60 Vbeta and 13 Jbeta primers. The repertoire was sequenced with immunoSEQ multiplex PCR; TCRdb's copy has only in-frame clones and lacks some. The table includes roughly 110,000 clones, about 74% detected once. Sequencing was carried out using PBMCs. The receptor was derived from a woman aged 35 to 49 in good health and CMV-seropositive. The rearrangement uses TRBV10-1 and TRBJ1-5; D remains unclear. The CDR3 sequence is CASSYSNQPQHF. DNA of the CDR3: TGCGCCAGCAGCTATAGCAATCAGCCCCAGCATTTT.